This T cell receptor (beta chain) is from a study of T cell responses to AZD1222 COVID-19 vaccine. For the study at large: Investigators merged groups given second doses at roughly 4 or roughly 12 weeks.

This clone has more than one count but fewer than ten. Its matching antigen is unknown. General study points: When two AZD1222 doses had been given, Spike-specific TCR breadth and depth rose.

Per germline, CDR1 MNHEY and CDR2 SMNVEV (reference sequence). V lost 4 bases and J 7 bases, leaving 11 bases between the germline ends. The CDR3 consists of 14 residues. TCRdb's table, derived via immunoSEQ multiplex PCR, lists solely in-frame clones and lacks some. The table has about 120,000 clones, just under 95% seen once; the top ten hold under 3.5%. The rearrangement uses TRBV27 and TRBJ1-6; D gene uncertain. The starting material was peripheral blood, obtained on day 0 of AZD1222 vaccination. The source is an adult in good health. Written as DNA, the CDR3 is TGTGCCAGCAGTTGGGGAGGGCAAAATTCACCCCTCCACTTT. Amino acids: CASSWGGQNSPLHF.